This entry lists 14 T cell receptor beta chains sequenced from one sample in a study of blood T cell repertoires in COVID-19. Sequencing used immunoSEQ multiplex PCR; TCRdb keeps in-frame clones, though not all of them. Of 410,000 or so clones in the sample, around nine tenths were seen once. Sequenced material: peripheral blood. The receptors shown here come from a woman between 35 and 50 years old with COVID-19, enrolled during active disease.

The chain recombines TRBV18 with TRBJ1-5, with D uncertain. Trimming cost V 1 base and J 2 bases, with 12 bases left between them. Germline values: CDR1 KGHSH, CDR2 LQKENI. The CDR3 runs 16 residues. CDR3 sequence reads: CASSPRGGEGNQPQHF. The CDR3 coding sequence is TGTGCCAGCTCACCACGCGGCGGGGAGGGCAATCAGCCCCAGCATTTT.

This chain uses TRBV14 with TRBJ1-4, with 11 bases lining up with TRBD1. This CDR3 spans 15 amino acids. With 4 bases clipped from V and 8 bases from J, the junction kept 6 bases outside the gene matches. Germline V lookup: CDR1 SGHDN, CDR2 FVKESK. CDR3 amino acids: CASSRRGQGAEKLFF. The CDR3 DNA is TGTGCCAGCAGCCGAAGAGGACAGGGGGCGGAAAAACTGTTTTTT.

V is TRBV5-1 and J is TRBJ1-1; TRBD1 matches 9 bases. Germline V gene sequence: CDR1 SGHRS, CDR2 YFSETQ. V lost 4 bases, J lost 3 bases, and 16 bases stayed unmatched. CDR3 length equals 18 residues. CDR3 DNA: TGCGCCAGCAGCCCAATTGCCGGGACAGGGAAAGTGTACACTGAAGCTTTCTTT. It codes for CASSPIAGTGKVYTEAFF.

The V gene is TRBV28, the J gene TRBJ1-3, with D possibly being TRBD1 (6 bases). CDR1 is MDHEN and CDR2 is SYDVKM in the germline V gene. Between the trimmed V and J ends, which lost 5 bases and 7 bases, there was a span of 12 bases. This CDR3 is 13 amino acids long. The CDR3 here is CASSARDRNTIYF. The CDR3 nucleotides read TGTGCCAGCAGTGCCCGAGACAGGAACACCATATATTTT.

This clone was counted a single time. The chain links TRBV5-1 to TRBJ1-2; D is uncertain. The CDR3 consists of 13 residues. CDR1 is SGHRS and CDR2 is YFSETQ in the germline V gene. The V gene lost 0 bases and the J gene lost 3 bases, with 6 bases spanning the gap. This CDR3 reads CASSLDGDYGYTF. CDR3 in DNA: TGCGCCAGCAGCTTGGACGGGGACTATGGCTACACCTTC.

This chain uses TRBV5-1 with TRBJ1-1; 8 bases map to TRBD1. The CDR3 is made up of 16 amino acids. CDR1 is SGHRS, CDR2 YFSETQ, per germline. V dropped 4 bases and J dropped 0; count of bases not matched to a gene: 8. CDR3 coding DNA: TGCGCCAGCAGCCCCGACCGGGACAGGTTGAACACTGAAGCTTTCTTT. Translating it yields CASSPDRDRLNTEAFF.

This sequence joins TRBV27 and TRBJ1-1; 8 nucleotides match TRBD1. Germline assignment: CDR1 MNHEY and CDR2 SMNVEV (reference sequence). V shed 5 bases, J shed 7 bases, and the junction held 12 bases outside the gene matches. The CDR3 sequence is 15 residues long. CDR3 DNA: TGTGCCAGCAGTCCACCGACACAGGGGGGGCGTGAAGCTTTCTTT. Translating it yields CASSPPTQGGREAFF.

This clone was found once. This chain joins TRBV30 and TRBJ2-5; D gene unclear. The CDR3 has 14 residues. Trimming took off 6 bases at V and 2 bases at J, with 16 bases between the two ends. Per germline, CDR1 GTSNPN and CDR2 SVGIG (reference sequence). The CDR3 spells CACHTTRLQETQYF. CDR3 nucleotides: TGTGCCTGCCATACTACACGGTTACAAGAGACCCAGTACTTC.

This clone has a handful of counts. This chain links TRBV29-1 with TRBJ1-1, with 9 nucleotides matching TRBD1. The CDR3 is made up of 15 amino acids. CDR1 is SQVTM and CDR2 is ANQGSEA in the germline V gene. The J segment lost 5 bases and the V segment lost 4 bases, leaving 11 bases of the junction unmatched. The CDR3 DNA reads TGCAGCGTTGGTAAACAGGGGGCAGGGGTAACTGAAGCTTTCTTT. Its translation: CSVGKQGAGVTEAFF. Full variable domain (outside the CDR3, taken from reference TRBV29-1 and TRBJ1-1): SAVISQKPSRDICQRGTSLTIQCQVDSQVTMMFWYRQQPGQSLTLIATANQGSEATYESGFVIDKFPISRPNLTFSTLTVSNMSPEDSSIYLCSVGKQGAGVTEAFFGQGTRLTVV.

V gene TRBV5-6 combines with J gene TRBJ2-7, with D perhaps matching TRBD2 (5 bases). From germline, CDR1 is SGHDT and CDR2 YYEEEE. The CDR3 has 16 amino acids. The V end was cut by 4 bases, the J end by 2 bases, with 19 bases between. The CDR3 coding sequence is TGTGCCAGCAGCCTTTTTTCAGGAGGTTATGCCTACGAGCAGTACTTC. Amino acids: CASSLFSGGYAYEQYF.

This chain joins TRBV18 and TRBJ2-7, with D possibly being TRBD2 (6 bases). The CDR3 loop spans 15 amino acids. Trimming pared 3 bases from V and 1 base from J, leaving 13 bases between. The germline gives CDR1 KGHSH, CDR2 LQKENI. The CDR3 region is CASSPKEGGSYEQYF. The CDR3 DNA follows: TGTGCCAGCTCACCTAAAGAGGGAGGATCCTACGAGCAGTACTTC.

This clone has more than one count but fewer than ten. Other DNA sequences from this sample encode an identical CDR3 as well. The gene calls are TRBV28 and TRBJ1-5, with D possibly being TRBD1 (5 bases). The CDR3 contains 12 residues. Trimming took 4 bases from V and 4 from J, leaving 5 bases between them. CDR1 is MDHEN, CDR2 SYDVKM, per germline. The CDR3: CASSSGNQPQHF. Here the CDR3 DNA reads TGTGCCAGCAGTTCAGGGAATCAGCCCCAGCATTTT.

The chain recombines TRBV7-3 with TRBJ2-7; 8 bases align to TRBD1. The CDR3 spans 15 residues. J lost 4 bases, V lost 5 bases, and 10 bases had no gene match. In germline, CDR1 is SGHTA, CDR2 FQGTGA. CDR3 DNA: TGTGCCAGCAGCCCCAGCGCAGGGGGCTTTTACGAGCAGTACTTC. Translation: CASSPSAGGFYEQYF.

The rearrangement links TRBV28 to TRBJ2-1, with D unresolved. V shed 6 bases and J shed 8 bases, with 17 bases lying between them. The CDR3 has 14 residues. From germline, CDR1 is MDHEN and CDR2 SYDVKM. For the CDR3, the DNA is TGTGCCAGCAGCCGCAGTAGTAATAGCCATGAGCAGTTCTTC. It specifies CASSRSSNSHEQFF.